The present entry profiles one T cell receptor beta chain with its context. Antigen specificity is unknown. The data originate from a study of T cell responses to AZD1222 COVID-19 vaccine. Study-wide results and caveats: Baseline serology detected seropositivity in only six or seven AZD1222 recipients. Spike-wide vaccine-associated CD4 TCRs dominated at 160-218 and 743-854. Repertoires were obtained solely post-peak T cell response. Donors were mostly white British, more females; clonal diversity possibly underestimated.

With 8 bases removed from V and 0 bases from J, the gap between germline ends came to 17 bases. The CDR3 runs to 16 residues. The germline V gene encodes CDR1 MRHNA and CDR2 SNTAGT. The data were produced by immunoSEQ multiplex PCR, yet TCRdb's version contains in-frame clones alone and is incomplete. The table records tens of thousands of clones, around 85% of them present only once. The sequence came from an adult in good health. Sequenced here: peripheral blood, sampled on day 0 of MenACWY control vaccination. This rearrangement joins TRBV6-4 to TRBJ2-1; no firm D call. Here the CDR3 DNA reads TGTGCCAGCTCGAAAACTTACGAGAGCTCCTACAATGAGCAGTTCTTC. Its translation is CASSKTYESSYNEQFF.